This T cell receptor (beta chain) derives from a study of CXCR3-negative and CXCR3-positive naive CD8 T cells. Findings and limits, study-wide: Whereas both naive subsets had comparably high diversity, memory CD8+ cells had much lower diversity.

The TRB libraries of cDNA were built by UMI-labeled 5' RACE. Each CDR3 protein gets one entry in TCRdb, which reprocessed the 5' RACE reads and gives no DNA. Seen in this sample are some 130,000 distinct CDR3 sequences; the ten most common clones hold 0.29%. Germline lookup yields CDR1 MDHEN and CDR2 SYDVKM. The CDR3 runs to 14 residues. Of note for this clonotype: Its specificity is unknown.

Sample: naive CXCR3- CD8+ T cells from blood. Subset: CD45RO-CCR7+CD27+CD95- naive CD8+ T cells lacking CXCR3 (TNR3-). The chain carries TRBV28 and TRBJ2-1; without DNA, the TCRdb call of TRBD2 cannot be checked. The sequence was obtained from a human donor in good health. Some clones in this sample may be carry-over from other donors' samples. The CDR3 region is CASSLRTSGHEQFF.